This T cell receptor (beta chain) was captured in a study of molecular identifiers for immune sequencing clone quantification. Study summary: Four of five RNA aliquots from around 20,000 or 100,000 naive CD8 T cells were sequenced.

This clonotype occurred many times. Its antigen is currently unknown. The study, taken as a whole, reports: Underestimated sizes of highly expanded clones could result from identical TCR molecules that share a barcode.

Using its own MiXCR run on the PCR reads, TCRdb lists one record per CDR3 protein. The sample shows approximately 670,000 distinct CDR3 sequences, about 20% of them seen only once. With 2 bases removed from V and 0 bases from J, the gap between germline ends came to 11 bases. Germline values: CDR1 SGHTA, CDR2 FQGNSA. This CDR3 is built from 16 residues. From 20,000 to 1,000,000 sorted cells, naive CD8 libraries were generated with 10%, 30% or 50% RNA. A CD8+CD4-CCR7+CD45RA+ gate was used to sort naive CD8 T cells. V gene TRBV7-2 combines with J gene TRBJ2-1; D could derive from TRBD1 or TRBD2 (6 bases each). Sequenced: naive CD8+ T cells from blood, with Jurkat cell RNA spiked in. Subset described: FACS-sorted CD8+CD4-CCR7+CD45RA+ naive T cells. This clonotype was sampled from a human donor in good health. Some libraries in this study had Jurkat cell RNA spiked in. The CDR3 coding sequence is TGTGCCAGCAGCTTATTGGGGGGCAGCTCCTACAATGAGCAGTTCTTC. Translated, it gives CASSLLGGSSYNEQFF.